What follows describes a single TCR beta chain. Antigen unknown. The record originates from a study of cytomegalovirus exposure and HLA in healthy donors. Overall study results and limits: Reportedly, diagnosis of cytomegalovirus status by the classifier showed high specificity and sensitivity.

The CDR3 spans 13 residues. Germline-derived CDR1 and CDR2 are MDHEN and SYDVKM. With 10 bases removed from V and 0 bases from J, the gap between germline ends came to 7 bases. Primers included in the PCR were 60 Vbeta and 13 Jbeta primers. Using immunoSEQ multiplex PCR, the repertoire was profiled, and TCRdb retains in-frame clones only, with some absent. Found here are about 170,000 clones, 75% to 85% of them singletons; the top ten hold around 2.3%. This receptor was identified in a woman in her forties or fifties in good health and CMV-seronegative. This chain uses TRBV28 with TRBJ1-6; D gene unclear. Sequenced: PBMCs. The CDR3 protein is CATPNSYNSPLHF. The CDR3 DNA is TGTGCCACCCCAAACTCCTATAATTCACCCCTCCACTTT.